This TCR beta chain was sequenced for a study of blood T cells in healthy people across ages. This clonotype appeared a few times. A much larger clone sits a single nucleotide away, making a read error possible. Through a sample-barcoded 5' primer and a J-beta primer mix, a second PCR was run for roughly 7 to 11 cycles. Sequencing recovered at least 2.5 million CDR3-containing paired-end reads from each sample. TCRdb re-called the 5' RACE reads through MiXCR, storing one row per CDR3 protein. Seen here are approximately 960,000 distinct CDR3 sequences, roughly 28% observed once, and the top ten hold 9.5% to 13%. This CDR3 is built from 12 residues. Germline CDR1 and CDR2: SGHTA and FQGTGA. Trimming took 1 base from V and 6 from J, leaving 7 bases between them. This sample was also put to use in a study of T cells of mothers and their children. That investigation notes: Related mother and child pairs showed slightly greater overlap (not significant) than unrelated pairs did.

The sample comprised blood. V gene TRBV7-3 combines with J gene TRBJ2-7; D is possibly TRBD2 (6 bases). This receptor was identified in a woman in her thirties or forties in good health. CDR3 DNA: TGTGCCAGCAGCTTAATCGGGGGCGAGCAGTACTTC. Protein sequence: CASSLIGGEQYF.